This record concerns one T cell receptor (beta chain) sequence. Its target is not known. These data originate in a study of shared clonotypes between healthy human individuals. Study background: Each donor had three CD4 naive, three CD4 memory, two CD8 naive and one CD8 memory plate.

Whole-study findings and limits: Clonotypes which were not shared had lower generation probabilities than clonotypes that all four donors shared.

The donor cohort consisted entirely of Caucasian adults residing in Nashville, Tennessee. Each replicate PCR on the sorted subsets used 150 to 200 ng DNA (around 30,000 T cell genomes). Generated by immunoSEQ multiplex PCR, the TCRdb table keeps only in-frame clones and is missing some. The sample includes some 300,000 clones, roughly 70% seen only once; the top ten take roughly a tenth. V shed 3 bases and J shed 4 bases, with 11 bases lying between them. This CDR3 is 14 amino acids long. CDR1 is MDHEN and CDR2 is SYDVKM in the germline V gene. Sequenced: memory CD4+ T cells sorted from blood. Subset defined: CD45RA-negative fraction. The chain uses TRBV28 and TRBJ2-3; D is unclear. This receptor was identified in a man aged 25 to 45 in good health. As DNA, the CDR3 is TGTGCCAGCAGTTTTTCCCTAGGCGCAGATACGCAGTATTTT. Translation gives CASSFSLGADTQYF.